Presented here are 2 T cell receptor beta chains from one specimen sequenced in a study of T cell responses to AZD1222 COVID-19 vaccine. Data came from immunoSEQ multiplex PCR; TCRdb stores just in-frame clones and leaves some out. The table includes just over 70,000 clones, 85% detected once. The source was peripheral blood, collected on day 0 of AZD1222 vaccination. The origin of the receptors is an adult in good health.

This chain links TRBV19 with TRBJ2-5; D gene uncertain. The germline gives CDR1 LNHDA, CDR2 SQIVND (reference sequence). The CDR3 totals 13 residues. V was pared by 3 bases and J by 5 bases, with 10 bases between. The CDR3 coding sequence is TGTGCCAGTAGTATTAGTCTCGCGGAGACCCAGTACTTC. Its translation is CASSISLAETQYF.

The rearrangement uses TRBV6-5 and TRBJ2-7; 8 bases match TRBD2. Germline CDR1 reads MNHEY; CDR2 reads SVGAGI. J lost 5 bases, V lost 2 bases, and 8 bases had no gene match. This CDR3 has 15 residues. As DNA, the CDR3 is TGTGCCAGCAGTTACATCCGGGGGGGCCTCCACGAGCAGTACTTC. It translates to CASSYIRGGLHEQYF.